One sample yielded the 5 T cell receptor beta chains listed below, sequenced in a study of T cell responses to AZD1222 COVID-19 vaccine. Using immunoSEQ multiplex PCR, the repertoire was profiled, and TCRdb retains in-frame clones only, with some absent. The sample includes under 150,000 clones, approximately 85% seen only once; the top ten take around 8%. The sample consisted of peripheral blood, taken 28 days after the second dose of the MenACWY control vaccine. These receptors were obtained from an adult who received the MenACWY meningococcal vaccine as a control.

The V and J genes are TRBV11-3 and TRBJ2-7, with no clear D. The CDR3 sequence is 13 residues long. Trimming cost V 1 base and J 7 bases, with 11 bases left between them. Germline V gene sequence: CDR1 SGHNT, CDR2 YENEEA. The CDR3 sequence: CASSLGPDQEQYF. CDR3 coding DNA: TGTGCCAGCAGCTTAGGGCCAGATCAGGAGCAGTACTTC.

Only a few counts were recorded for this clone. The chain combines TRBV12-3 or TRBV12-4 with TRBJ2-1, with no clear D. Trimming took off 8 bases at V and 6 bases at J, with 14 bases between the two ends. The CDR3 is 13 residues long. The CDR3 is CASSLSPLNEQFF. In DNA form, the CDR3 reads TGTGCCAGCTCCCTCTCCCCCCTCAATGAGCAGTTCTTC.

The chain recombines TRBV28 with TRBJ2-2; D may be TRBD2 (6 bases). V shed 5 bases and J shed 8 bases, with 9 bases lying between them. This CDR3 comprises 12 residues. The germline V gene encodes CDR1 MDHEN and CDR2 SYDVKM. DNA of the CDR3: TGTGCCAGCAGTGGTGGGACTGGGGAGCTGTTTTTT. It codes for CASSGGTGELFF.

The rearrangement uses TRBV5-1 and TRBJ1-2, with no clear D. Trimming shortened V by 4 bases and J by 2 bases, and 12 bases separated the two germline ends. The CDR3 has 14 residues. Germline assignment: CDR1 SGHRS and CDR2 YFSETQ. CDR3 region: CASSRSGDNYGYTF. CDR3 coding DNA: TGCGCCAGCAGCCGTTCGGGAGACAACTATGGCTACACCTTC.

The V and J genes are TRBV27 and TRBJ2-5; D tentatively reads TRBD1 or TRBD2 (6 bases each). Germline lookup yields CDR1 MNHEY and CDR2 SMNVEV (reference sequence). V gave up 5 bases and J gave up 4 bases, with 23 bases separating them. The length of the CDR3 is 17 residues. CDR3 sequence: CASSPSAGTGWGETQYF. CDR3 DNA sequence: TGTGCCAGCAGTCCGAGCGCGGGAACAGGGTGGGGAGAGACCCAGTACTTC.